This T cell receptor (beta chain) stems from a study of T cells in Graves' hyperthyroidism and ophthalmopathy (dated by TCRdb to about 2019). About the full investigation: Peripheral blood was sampled at the time of initial diagnosis, prior to any treatment. After sampling, hyperthyroidism patients received methimazole starting at 30 mg daily, and ophthalmopathy patients received high-dose intravenous methylprednisolone. An independent validation cohort of under 20 hyperthyroidism patients and approximately 17 patients who later progressed to ophthalmopathy tested prospective prediction of ophthalmopathy. The approximately 100 discovery patients were divided at random into training and test sets in a 7:3 ratio. A discovery cohort of fewer than 110 patients, roughly 45 with Graves' ophthalmopathy and approximately 57 with stable Graves' hyperthyroidism, was used to find distinguishing TCR V-J signatures. Thyroid tissue and blood T-cell repertoires from six Graves' hyperthyroidism patients were also compared in the study. TCR Vbeta CDR3 sequencing of 120 to 150 peripheral blood samples (about 45 ophthalmopathy, about 74 hyperthyroidism and some 17 progressor patients) is reported in the paper. Summary of the overall study and its limitations: Blood samples also contained most of the expanded thyroid clonotypes (frequency above 0.001), which suggests that blood repertoires may reflect thyroid immune responses. In cross-validation, a model built on a 13 V-J signature told ophthalmopathy apart from stable hyperthyroidism with under 90% sensitivity and about 81% specificity, and in testing the same model reached 80%/75%. No statistical method was used to set the sample size in advance, and investigators knew the group allocation. In validation, the model predicted progression to ophthalmopathy a median of roughly 6.1 months before onset, with about 71% sensitivity and about 75% specificity.

Ophthalmopathy patients had moderately to severely active disease, Clinical Activity Score of at least 3, NOSPECS grade of at least 4, and duration under 3 months. Exclusion was applied to patients with uncontrolled infections, other autoimmune diseases, pregnancy or lactation. Clinical symptoms, serum thyroxine and TRAb, thyroid ultrasound, and orbital computed tomography formed the basis for the diagnoses. Ficoll-Paque density gradient centrifugation was used to isolate PBMCs from around 10 ml of fresh peripheral blood. Total RNA was extracted using Trizol reagent, and RNA quality was assessed on an Agilent 2100 Bioanalyzer. This clonotype was seen many times. There is no known antigen for this receptor. Qualities for individual bases were not recorded, and no much larger clone is one base off. The TCR beta CDR3 regions were amplified from RNA transcripts. For the first round of RT-PCR on the TCR CDR3, the HTBI primer set was used together with the Qiagen OneStep RT-PCR kit. A second multiplex PCR round built the libraries, followed by size selection and purification. Paired-end sequencing of the libraries was performed with 100 bp reads on an Illumina HiSeq2000. On the study's bioinformatics: Raw data were processed with SOAPnuke, discarding reads with adapters, uncalled bases, mean Phred below 15, or no exact constant-primer or identifier match. High-quality paired reads were merged with COPE v1.2.5, and unique nucleotide sequences were defined as clonotypes. MiTCR v1.1 was used to align clonotypes to the IMGT TRBV, TRBD and TRBJ reference segments. The analysis included only V-J combinations with a frequency above 0.0001, which together covered approximately 99% of the repertoires. A TCS score was defined as the ratio between F50 (clonal expansion) and ExV (chaos), using BLOSUM62-based TCRdist between CDR3 peptides within each V-J. Welch's t-statistics and random forest reduced 450 to 600 V-J features to about 12, which were used in a naive Bayes classifier (R e1071). The raw public data were reprocessed by TCRdb itself: fastp quality trimming at Q25, MiXCR clonotype calling, in-frame beta chains only. Records with the same CDR3 protein are collapsed into one entry carrying the most frequent genes and DNA. V and J calls and clone size were set by TCRdb, not the authors. This sample is represented by approximately 400,000 distinct CDR3 sequences; over 13% of them were singletons. The ten most abundant clones make up 25% to 30% of the sample.

The CDR1 and CDR2 encoded by the germline V gene are SGHAT and FQNNGV. The CDR3 starts with the cysteine, ends with the phenylalanine, and has 16 residues. Just the 48-base CDR3 DNA is kept, in frame starting at base 1. V is cut by 6 bases and J by 4 bases, and the space between the germline ends is 19 bases. The chain is made from TRBV11-2 and TRBJ2-1; possibly the D gene is TRBD2, per 5 matching bases. The source material was blood. The clonotype comes from a man in his fifties with Graves' ophthalmopathy. The CDR3 reads as follows: CASRTARGSGYNEQFF. The nucleotides are TGTGCCAGCAGAACGGCCCGAGGGTCTGGGTACAATGAGCAGTTCTTC.